This TCR beta chain was sequenced during a study of regulatory T cells in long-lasting Graves disease. Findings of the study overall: Accuracy may have suffered from the small sample size.

With iRepertoire HTBI primers and Arm-PCR of CDR3 regions, TCR beta libraries were built. Using its own MiXCR run on the multiplex PCR reads, TCRdb lists one record per CDR3 protein. Of hundreds of thousands of distinct CDR3 sequences listed, more than 15% were seen once; the top ten hold about 12%. The CDR3 spans 12 residues. Germline V gene sequence: CDR1 LNHDA, CDR2 SQIVND (reference sequence). The germline V and J ends were trimmed by 8 bases and 4 bases, with 11 bases remaining between them. Time point reported: newly diagnosed GD, antithyroid drugs for less than 3 months. Preparation of the TCR library used RNA extracted from PBMCs. With regard to this clonotype: Its cognate antigen is unknown.

These data were also filed under a second study, of T cells in Graves' hyperthyroidism and ophthalmopathy. That report adds: Ophthalmopathy was predicted by the model a median of about six months ahead of onset.

The clonotype originates from a man younger than 30 with Graves disease. Source: peripheral blood mononuclear cells (PBMCs), taken at new diagnosis, from a patient treated with antithyroid drugs. The chain links TRBV19 to TRBJ1-2, with D perhaps matching TRBD1 (6 bases). CDR3: CASGQSRYGYTF. The CDR3 DNA follows: TGTGCCAGTGGACAGAGTCGCTATGGCTACACCTTC. Full variable domain (rest looked up from reference TRBV19 and TRBJ1-2): DGGITQSPKYLFRKEGQNVTLSCEQNLNHDAMYWYRQDPGQGLRLIYYSQIVNDFQKGDIAEGYSVSREKKESFPLTVTSAQKNPTAFYLCASGQSRYGYTFGSGTRLTVV.